This T cell receptor beta chain was retrieved from a study of T cells after posttransplantation cyclophosphamide. General study points: Donor CD8+ memory clones often dominated recipient blood repertoires at later times. Recipient CMV seropositivity and CMV reactivation strongly tracked TRB clonality. Tissue-infiltrating T cells from skin or gut overlapped little with blood T cells.

In its sample, this clone was seen many times. Its antigen is as yet unknown. The CDR3 totals 14 residues. The V and J ends lost 2 bases and 0 bases respectively, with 7 bases between them. CDR1 and CDR2 from the germline V gene are SGHAT and FQNNGV. Sequencing was performed with immunoSEQ multiplex PCR; in TCRdb, only in-frame clones are kept and a portion is missing. The data show roughly 45,000 clones, with none appearing a single time. This related bone marrow graft donor gave peripheral blood on the day of marrow donation. This receptor was taken from a man in his forties in good health, CMV-negative, and a related stem cell transplant donor. The V gene is TRBV11-2, the J gene TRBJ1-1; D perhaps matches TRBD1 (5 bases). Material: PBMCs. The CDR3 spells CASSLRQLNTEAFF. CDR3 sequence (DNA): TGTGCCAGCAGCTTAAGACAGTTGAACACTGAAGCTTTCTTT.